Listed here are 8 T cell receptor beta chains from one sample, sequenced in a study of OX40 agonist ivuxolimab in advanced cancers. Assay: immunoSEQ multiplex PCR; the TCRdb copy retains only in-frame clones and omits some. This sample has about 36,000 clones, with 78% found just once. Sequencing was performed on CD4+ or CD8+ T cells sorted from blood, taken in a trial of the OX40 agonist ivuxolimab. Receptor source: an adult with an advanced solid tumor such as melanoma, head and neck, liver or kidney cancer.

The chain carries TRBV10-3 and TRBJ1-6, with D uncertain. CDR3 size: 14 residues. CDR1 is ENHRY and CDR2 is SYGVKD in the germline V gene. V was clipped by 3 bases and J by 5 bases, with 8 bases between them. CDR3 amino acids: CAISENNDNSPLHF. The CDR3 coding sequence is TGTGCCATCAGTGAAAACAATGATAATTCACCCCTCCACTTT.

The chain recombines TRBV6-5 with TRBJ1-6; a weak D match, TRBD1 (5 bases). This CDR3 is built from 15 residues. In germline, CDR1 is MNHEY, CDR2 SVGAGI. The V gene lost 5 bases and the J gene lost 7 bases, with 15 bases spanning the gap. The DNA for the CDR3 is TGTGCCAGCAGTATCTCGGGGGGGGGAAATTCACCCCTCCACTTT. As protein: CASSISGGGNSPLHF.

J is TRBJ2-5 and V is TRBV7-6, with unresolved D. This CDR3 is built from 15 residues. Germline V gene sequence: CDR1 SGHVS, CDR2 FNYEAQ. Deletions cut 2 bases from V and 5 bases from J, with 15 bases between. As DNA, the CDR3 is TGTGCCAGCAGCTTACCCCGACACCGAAGGGAGACCCAGTACTTC. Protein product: CASSLPRHRRETQYF. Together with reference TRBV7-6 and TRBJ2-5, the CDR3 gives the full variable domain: GAGVSQSPRYKVTKRGQDVALRCDPISGHVSLYWYRQALGQGPEFLTYFNYEAQQDKSGLPNDRFSAERPEGSISTLTIQRTEQRDSAMYRCASSLPRHRRETQYFGPGTRLLVL.

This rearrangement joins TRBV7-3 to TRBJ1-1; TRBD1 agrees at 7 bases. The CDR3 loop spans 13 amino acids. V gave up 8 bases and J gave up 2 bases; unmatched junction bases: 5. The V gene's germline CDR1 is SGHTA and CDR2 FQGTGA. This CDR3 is CASSTGPNTEAFF. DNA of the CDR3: TGTGCCAGCTCGACAGGGCCAAACACTGAAGCTTTCTTT. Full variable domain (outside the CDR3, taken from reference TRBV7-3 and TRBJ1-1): GAGVSQTPSNKVTEKGKYVELRCDPISGHTALYWYRQSLGQGPEFLIYFQGTGAADDSGLPNDRFFAVRPEGSVSTLKIQRTERGDSAVYLCASSTGPNTEAFFGQGTRLTVV.

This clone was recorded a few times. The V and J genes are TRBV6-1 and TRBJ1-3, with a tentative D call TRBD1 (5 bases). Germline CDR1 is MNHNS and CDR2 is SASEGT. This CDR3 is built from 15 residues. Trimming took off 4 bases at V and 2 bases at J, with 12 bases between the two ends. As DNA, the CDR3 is TGTGCCAGCAGTGTAGTAGGGGTGCCTGGAAACACCATATATTTT. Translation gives CASSVVGVPGNTIYF.

The CDR3 loop is CASSRPGATDTQYF. CDR3 in DNA: TGTGCCAGCAGCCGCCCGGGGGCCACAGATACGCAGTATTTT. The V and J genes are TRBV5-8 and TRBJ2-3; possibly TRBD1 or TRBD2 for D (6 bases each). Trimming removed 4 bases at V and 2 bases at J, with 11 bases between. Germline CDR1 and CDR2: SGHTS and YDEGEE. The CDR3 extends over 14 amino acids.

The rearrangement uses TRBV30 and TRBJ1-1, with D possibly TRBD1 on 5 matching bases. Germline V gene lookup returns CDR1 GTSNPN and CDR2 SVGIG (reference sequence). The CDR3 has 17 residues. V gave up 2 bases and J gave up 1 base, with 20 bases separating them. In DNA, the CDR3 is TGTGCCTGGAGTCCCCTCGAATTCGGGACGCGGAACACTGAAGCTTTCTTT. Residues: CAWSPLEFGTRNTEAFF. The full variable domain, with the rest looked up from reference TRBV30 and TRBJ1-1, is SQTIHQWPATLVQPVGSPLSLECTVEGTSNPNLYWYRQAAGRGLQLLFYSVGIGQISSEVPQNLSASRPQDRQFILSSKKLLLSDSGFYLCAWSPLEFGTRNTEAFFGQGTRLTVV.

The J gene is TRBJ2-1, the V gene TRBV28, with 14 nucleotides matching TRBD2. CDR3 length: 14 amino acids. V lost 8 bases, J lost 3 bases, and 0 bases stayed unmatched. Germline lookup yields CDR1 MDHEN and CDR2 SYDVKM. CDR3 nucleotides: TGTGCCAGCGGACTAGCGGGGGGCTACAATGAGCAGTTCTTC. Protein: CASGLAGGYNEQFF. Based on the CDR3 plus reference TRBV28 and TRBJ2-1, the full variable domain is DVKVTQSSRYLVKRTGEKVFLECVQDMDHENMFWYRQDPGLGLRLIYFSYDVKMKEKGDIPEGYSVSREKKERFSLILESASTNQTSMYLCASGLAGGYNEQFFGPGTRLTVL.